The T cell receptor (beta chain) under discussion was sequenced for a study of blood T cell repertoires in COVID-19. Original processing methods: For nucleated cells, counts were estimated from reference gene primer amplification. Profiling relied on immunoSEQ multiplex PCR, and the TCRdb table lists in-frame clones only, not all of them. D and trimming were read from the DNA, whereas the V and J calls and clone size are those reported in that table. The sample lists 150,000 or so clones; roughly 90% were seen once. This CDR3 comprises 13 residues. Trimming stripped 10 bases from V and 0 bases from J, with 10 bases between. Looked up from germline, CDR1 is LNHDA and CDR2 is SQIVND (reference sequence).

The sequence came from a man aged 18-30 years with acute or convalescent COVID-19. The chain employs TRBV19 and TRBJ2-1, with D possibly TRBD2 on 5 matching bases. The sample taken for sequencing was peripheral blood. The CDR3 DNA follows: TGTGCCACTCAAGCGGACTCCTACAATGAGCAGTTCTTC. As protein: CATQADSYNEQFF.